One and the same sample provided the 30 T cell receptor beta chains below, sequenced in a study of regulatory T cells. Broader study findings: In CD3G-deficient patients, conventional CD4+ T cells were enriched for hydrophobic CDR3 residues at positions 6 and 7.

Primers: 52 TRBV forward and 13 TRBJ reverse. Method: immunoSEQ multiplex PCR; TCRdb's copy keeps in-frame clones and lacks some. Counted here are some 38,000 clones, over 75% occurring once; the ten biggest clones make up over 2%. No cognate antigen is known for these TCRs. Sequencing input: conventional CD4+ T cells sorted from blood. These receptors were obtained from a person aged 18-30 years with CD3G deficiency.

The V gene is TRBV28, the J gene TRBJ2-1, with TRBD2 as a possible D gene (5 bases). The CDR3 contains 17 residues. The ends were cut back, 8 bases at V and 0 bases at J, with 20 bases in the middle. Germline CDR1 MDHEN, CDR2 SYDVKM. As DNA, the CDR3 is TGTGCCAGCCGAAGTGGGTGGGGAGAAAGCTCCTACAATGAGCAGTTCTTC. This gives the protein CASRSGWGESSYNEQFF.

The chain recombines TRBV6-1 with TRBJ2-7, with 9 nucleotides matching TRBD2. Unmatched junction bases numbered 6, after V lost 4 bases and J lost 2 bases. Germline loops: CDR1 MNHNS, CDR2 SASEGT. The CDR3 contains 15 residues. Here the CDR3 reads CASSGLAGVTYEQYF. The CDR3 nucleotides read TGTGCCAGCAGTGGGTTAGCGGGGGTTACCTACGAGCAGTACTTC.

This clone was observed a single time. V gene TRBV7-8 combines with J gene TRBJ2-3; perhaps TRBD1 as D (7 bases). CDR3 length: 16 residues. Germline lookup yields CDR1 SGHVS and CDR2 FQNEAQ. V was clipped by 0 bases and J by 8 bases, with 18 bases between them. DNA for the CDR3: TGTGCCAGCAGCTTAGCGCGCCAGGGGCAGGGGGGTACGCAGTATTTT. As protein: CASSLARQGQGGTQYF.

This clone appeared once. This chain connects TRBV5-1 to TRBJ2-7, with D maybe TRBD1 (5 bases). The CDR3 extends over 13 amino acids. Trimming cost V 3 bases and J 6 bases, with 13 bases left between them. CDR1 is SGHRS, CDR2 YFSETQ, per germline. The CDR3 sequence is CASSSRGLGEQYF. CDR3 DNA: TGCGCCAGCAGCTCTAGGGGATTGGGCGAGCAGTACTTC.

About this clone itself: Mismatch with germline at one junction end may stem from a read error. V gene TRBV6-1 combines with J gene TRBJ1-1; D remains unclear. This CDR3 contains 14 residues. The V gene's germline CDR1 is MNHNS and CDR2 SASEGT. CDR3 DNA sequence: TGTGCCAGCAGTGAAGGAGGAGTGAAGACTGAAGCTTTCTTT. Residues: CASSEGGVKTEAFF.

This clone was detected once. The chain links TRBV5-1 to TRBJ1-1; TRBD1 aligns across 8 bases. With 3 bases clipped from V and 7 bases from J, the junction kept 5 bases outside the gene matches. Germline assignment: CDR1 SGHRS and CDR2 YFSETQ. The CDR3 length is 13 residues. The DNA for the CDR3 is TGCGCCAGCAGCTACAGGGGGAATGATGAAGCTTTCTTT. The encoded protein is CASSYRGNDEAFF.

The chain joins TRBV11-2 to TRBJ1-1, with a tentative D call TRBD1 (5 bases). CDR1 and CDR2 from the germline V gene are SGHAT and FQNNGV. The CDR3 spans 14 residues. V gave up 1 base and J gave up 5 bases, with 11 bases separating them. DNA of the CDR3: TGTGCCAGCAGCTTAGGGGGCGCGTGGACTGAAGCTTTCTTT. Amino acids: CASSLGGAWTEAFF. The whole variable domain, filled in from reference TRBV11-2 and TRBJ1-1, reads EAGVAQSPRYKIIEKRQSVAFWCNPISGHATLYWYQQILGQGPKLLIQFQNNGVVDDSQLPKDRFSAERLKGVDSTLKIQPAKLEDSAVYLCASSLGGAWTEAFFGQGTRLTVV.

This chain connects TRBV5-1 to TRBJ1-1, with 8 bases that match TRBD1. The V gene end was trimmed by 0 bases and the J gene end by 10 bases; junction bases not matched to a gene: 8. Per the germline V gene, CDR1 is SGHRS and CDR2 is YFSETQ. The CDR3 contains 14 residues. The CDR3 region is CASSLAAGGQRAFF. CDR3 in DNA: TGCGCCAGCAGCTTGGCGGCAGGGGGCCAACGAGCTTTCTTT.

The V call is TRBV19, the J call TRBJ2-1; D gene unclear. This CDR3 is built from 15 residues. Germline assignment: CDR1 LNHDA and CDR2 SQIVND (reference sequence). The V end lost 3 bases, the J end lost 8 bases, and 17 bases lay between the germline ends. The CDR3, as DNA: TGTGCCAGTAGTATCTCAGACTCGTTTAGGTATGAGCAGTTCTTC. Protein product: CASSISDSFRYEQFF.

This chain uses TRBV5-1 with TRBJ2-2; D gene ambiguous. From germline, CDR1 is SGHRS and CDR2 YFSETQ. The CDR3 sequence is 13 residues long. Trimming left V 2 bases short and J 6 bases short, with 8 bases between. DNA of the CDR3: TGCGCCAGCAGCTTTTTGGGTTCCGGGGAGCTGTTTTTT. Protein sequence: CASSFLGSGELFF.

The rearrangement uses TRBV7-8 and TRBJ2-3; TRBD2 matches at 9 bases. The trim removed 1 base at V and 2 bases at J, leaving 4 bases unmatched. The V gene's germline CDR1 is SGHVS and CDR2 FQNEAQ. CDR3 length equals 16 residues. CDR3 DNA sequence: TGTGCCAGCAGCTTAGGGGTAGCGGGGGTCACAGATACGCAGTATTTT. This translates into CASSLGVAGVTDTQYF.

The CDR3 region is CASSYRGQGEQYF. In DNA, the CDR3 is TGTGCCAGCAGTTACAGGGGGCAGGGGGAGCAGTACTTC. V is TRBV6-6 and J is TRBJ2-7, with TRBD1 matching 7 bases. This CDR3 spans 13 amino acids. The germline gives CDR1 MNHNY, CDR2 SVGAGI (reference sequence). J was trimmed by 7 bases and V by 2 bases; bases with no gene match: 5.

CDR3 bases: TGTGCCTGGAGTAACAGGAGAGAGCAGTTCTTC. It is translated as CAWSNRREQFF. V and J are TRBV30 and TRBJ2-1, with D possibly TRBD1 on 5 matching bases. Germline assignment: CDR1 GTSNPN and CDR2 SVGIG (reference sequence). This CDR3 has 11 amino acids. The V gene lost 2 bases and the J gene lost 10 bases, with 9 bases spanning the gap.

In its sample, this clone was seen once. The chain combines TRBV6-1 with TRBJ2-7; no clear D. Germline assignment: CDR1 MNHNS and CDR2 SASEGT. The CDR3 is made up of 13 amino acids. V shed 2 bases and J shed 9 bases, with 14 bases lying between them. The CDR3 nucleotides read TGTGCCAGCAGTGAAATCTGGCGTCAAGGGCAGTACTTC. This gives the protein CASSEIWRQGQYF.

In regard to this clone: Sequence at one end of the junction differs from germline and may be a read error. The chain carries TRBV7-7 and TRBJ2-7; the D call may be TRBD1 or TRBD2 (5 bases each). Germline lookup yields CDR1 SSHAT and CDR2 FNYEAQ (reference sequence). The CDR3 extends over 15 amino acids. The CDR3 protein is CASSLVRKGPYEQYF. DNA for the CDR3: TGTGCTAGCAGCTTAGTGAGAAAGGGACCCTACGAGCAGTACTTC. The variable domain in full, completed from reference TRBV7-7 and TRBJ2-7, reads GAGVSQSPRYKVTKRGQDVTLRCDPISSHATLYWYQQALGQGPEFLTYFNYEAQPDKSGLPSDRFSAERPEGSISTLTIQRTEQRDSAMYRCASSLVRKGPYEQYFGPGTRLTVT.

The chain carries TRBV5-1 and TRBJ1-2; 9 positions agree with TRBD1. Germline V gene lookup returns CDR1 SGHRS and CDR2 YFSETQ. Losses at the gene ends were 4 bases for V and 6 bases for J; bases not matched to a gene: 4. The CDR3 runs to 13 residues. This CDR3 is CASSLGQGDGYTF. The CDR3 coding sequence is TGCGCCAGCAGCCTGGGACAGGGAGATGGCTACACCTTC.

V usage is TRBV5-1 and J usage is TRBJ1-2; D unresolved. Germline V gene data show CDR1 as SGHRS and CDR2 as YFSETQ. This CDR3 spans 14 amino acids. Trimming removed 1 base from V and 5 bases from J, with 12 bases in between. CDR3 residues: CASSLSGIEYGYTF. CDR3 bases: TGCGCCAGCAGCTTGTCGGGGATCGAGTATGGCTACACCTTC.

V usage is TRBV7-9 and J usage is TRBJ2-5, with TRBD2 matching 9 bases. Trimming removed 5 bases from V and 2 bases from J; junction bases left unmatched: 12. This CDR3 has 17 residues. Germline V gene sequence: CDR1 SEHNR, CDR2 FQNEAQ (reference sequence). The CDR3 DNA follows: TGTGCCAGCAGCCCGAGATCGGGACTAGCAGAACAAGAGACCCAGTACTTC. Its protein product is CASSPRSGLAEQETQYF.

This chain joins TRBV5-1 and TRBJ2-7, with D possibly matching TRBD1 (6 bases). CDR3 length: 17 amino acids. Trimming left V 4 bases short and J 6 bases short, with 26 bases between. In germline, CDR1 is SGHRS, CDR2 YFSETQ. The CDR3 sequence: CASSPSTGWISASEQYF. The CDR3 bases are TGCGCCAGCAGCCCGTCGACAGGATGGATATCGGCCTCCGAGCAGTACTTC.

The rearrangement joins TRBV7-8 to TRBJ2-3; 9 bases map to TRBD2. V was clipped by 2 bases and J by 11 bases; unmatched bases: 5. Germline loops: CDR1 SGHVS, CDR2 FQNEAQ. The CDR3 totals 13 residues. CDR3 nucleotides: TGTGCCAGCAGCTTACCCGCGGGAGGGGGGCAGTATTTT. This gives the protein CASSLPAGGGQYF.

This chain connects TRBV5-1 to TRBJ2-2; 8 nucleotides match TRBD1. CDR3 length: 17 residues. Germline V CDR1 and CDR2: SGHRS, YFSETQ. Germline trimming cut 4 bases from V and 0 bases from J; bases unmatched to any gene: 8. CDR3 sequence reads: CASSPDRGLSNTGELFF. The CDR3 nucleotides are TGCGCCAGCAGCCCTGACAGGGGCCTGTCGAACACCGGGGAGCTGTTTTTT.

The rearrangement uses TRBV10-3 and TRBJ2-3; TRBD1 matches 9 bases. The CDR3 is made up of 16 amino acids. CDR1 ENHRY and CDR2 SYGVKD come from the germline V gene. The trim removed 8 bases at V and 2 bases at J, leaving 11 bases unmatched. The CDR3 nucleotides are TGTGCCATCTCGGCGGGACAGGGAGGTCACACAGATACGCAGTATTTT. It translates to CAISAGQGGHTDTQYF.

The J gene is TRBJ2-3, the V gene TRBV5-1, with TRBD1 matching over 7 bases. The CDR3 spans 15 residues. The J segment lost 2 bases and the V segment lost 2 bases, leaving 5 bases of the junction unmatched. Germline CDR1 and CDR2: SGHRS and YFSETQ. CDR3 coding DNA: TGCGCCAGCAGCTTAGAGGGGACAGTCACAGATACGCAGTATTTT. Its translation: CASSLEGTVTDTQYF.

This clone was found once. The chain combines TRBV20-1 with TRBJ1-1; D call uncertain. V lost 5 bases to trimming and J lost 1 base, with 5 bases between them. This CDR3 is 11 amino acids long. Germline CDR1 is DFQATT and CDR2 is SNEGSKA (reference sequence). The CDR3 DNA reads TGCAGTGCTTTCAAGAACACTGAAGCTTTCTTT. Amino acid sequence: CSAFKNTEAFF.

V and J are TRBV6-6 and TRBJ2-4; D is perhaps TRBD2 (5 bases). CDR1 is MNHNY and CDR2 is SVGAGI in the germline V gene (reference sequence). The V end was cut by 0 bases, the J end by 12 bases, with 15 bases between. The CDR3 has 14 residues. The CDR3 coding sequence is TGTGCCAGCAGTTACTCGAAAACGGGGTCTAGTCAGTACTTC. This gives the protein CASSYSKTGSSQYF.

The rearrangement links TRBV6-6 to TRBJ1-1; D is uncertain. Germline V gene data show CDR1 as MNHNY and CDR2 as SVGAGI (reference sequence). V lost 4 bases to trimming and J lost 0 bases, with 6 bases between them. The CDR3 loop spans 13 amino acids. This CDR3 is CASSLSLNTEAFF. CDR3 in DNA: TGTGCCAGCAGTTTATCCCTGAACACTGAAGCTTTCTTT.

The rearrangement links TRBV6-1 to TRBJ2-6; D is ambiguous. The CDR3 is made up of 15 amino acids. Trimming pared 6 bases from V and 4 bases from J, leaving 13 bases between. Germline CDR1 is MNHNS and CDR2 is SASEGT. The CDR3 loop is CASSPLVLGANVLTF. In nucleotides, the CDR3 is TGTGCCAGCAGCCCCTTGGTACTAGGGGCCAACGTCCTGACTTTC.

The table lists this clone with a few counts. V gene TRBV11-2 combines with J gene TRBJ2-6; D ambiguous. The CDR3 extends over 13 amino acids. Germline V gene sequence: CDR1 SGHAT, CDR2 FQNNGV. Trimming cost V 7 bases and J 2 bases, with 6 bases left between them. CDR3 sequence (DNA): TGTGCCAGCACCTCCCCTGGGGCCAACGTCCTGACTTTC. This encodes CASTSPGANVLTF.

The rearrangement links TRBV15 to TRBJ2-1; no clear D gene. Germline CDR1 and CDR2: LNHNV and YYDKDF (reference sequence). V was clipped by 3 bases and J by 0 bases, with 15 bases between them. The CDR3 spans 17 residues. CDR3 coding DNA: TGTGCCACCAGCAGCAAGCCGGCAGCGAGCTCCTACAATGAGCAGTTCTTC. Its protein is CATSSKPAASSYNEQFF.

This clone was counted a single time. The rearrangement links TRBV28 to TRBJ1-2, with a possible D match to TRBD1 (6 bases). This CDR3 has 14 amino acids. V lost 5 bases, J lost 6 bases, and 16 bases lay in between. Germline assignment: CDR1 MDHEN and CDR2 SYDVKM. The CDR3 DNA follows: TGTGCCAGCAGTCCCACCCTTGGGGGGCATGGCTACACCTTC. It is translated as CASSPTLGGHGYTF.